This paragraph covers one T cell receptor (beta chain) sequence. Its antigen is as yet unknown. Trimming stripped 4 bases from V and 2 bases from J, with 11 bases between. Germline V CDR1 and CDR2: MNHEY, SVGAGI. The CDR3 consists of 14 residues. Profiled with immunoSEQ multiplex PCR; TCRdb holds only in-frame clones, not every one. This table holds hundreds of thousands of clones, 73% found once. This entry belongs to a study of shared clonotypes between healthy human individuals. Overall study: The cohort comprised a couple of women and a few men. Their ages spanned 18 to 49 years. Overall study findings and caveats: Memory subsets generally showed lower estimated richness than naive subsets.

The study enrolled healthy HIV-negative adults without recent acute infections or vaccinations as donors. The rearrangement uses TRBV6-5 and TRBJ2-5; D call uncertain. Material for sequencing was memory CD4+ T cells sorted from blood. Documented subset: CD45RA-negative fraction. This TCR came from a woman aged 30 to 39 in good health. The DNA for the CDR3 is TGTGCCAGCAGTTCCCCAGCGACGCAAGAGACCCAGTACTTC. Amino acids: CASSSPATQETQYF.